Listed below are T cell receptor beta chains from one sample, sequenced in a study of T cells in Graves' hyperthyroidism and ophthalmopathy. One entry per CDR3 protein, called by TCRdb with MiXCR from the multiplex PCR reads. Counted here are 650,000 to 800,000 distinct CDR3 sequences, over 40% occurring once; the ten biggest clones make up about 7%. Sequenced sample: peripheral blood or thyroid tissue (not recorded which). These receptors were collected from an adult man with Graves' disease, either hyperthyroidism or ophthalmopathy (not recorded which). CDR3s include the opening cysteine and the closing phenylalanine or tryptophan. Each record gives: clone size, D gene, V gene, J gene, CDR3 protein, CDR3 DNA. D genes are given only for firm matches. Clone size, where shown, is once, few, many, or a class for clones that have expanded.

size: -; D: -; V: TRBV15; J: TRBJ2-7; CDR3: CATSISDRRDHEQYF; DNA: TGTGCCACCAGCATCTCGGACAGGAGGGACCACGAGCAGTACTTC
size: -; D: -; V: TRBV20-1; J: TRBJ2-7; CDR3: CSATSSGIASYEQYF; DNA: TGCAGTGCTACCTCCTCAGGGATAGCTTCCTACGAGCAGTACTTC
size: many; D: -; V: TRBV7-9; J: TRBJ1-6; CDR3: CASSLSGAGNSPLHF; DNA: TGTGCCAGCAGCTTATCAGGGGCCGGTAATTCACCCCTCCACTTT
size: -; D: TRBD1; V: TRBV25-1; J: TRBJ1-5; CDR3: CASSATGEQPQHF; DNA: TGTGCCAGCAGTGCGACAGGGGAACAGCCCCAGCATTTT
size: -; D: -; V: TRBV19; J: TRBJ1-1; CDR3: CASSLPPIGGRGTEAFF; DNA: TGTGCCAGCAGCTTGCCCCCGATTGGGGGCAGGGGCACTGAAGCTTTCTTT
size: many; D: -; V: TRBV24-1; J: TRBJ1-2; CDR3: CATRVGQPNYGYTF; DNA: TGTGCCACCAGAGTGGGGCAGCCTAACTATGGCTACACCTTC
size: many; D: TRBD1; V: TRBV20-1; J: TRBJ1-5; CDR3: CSASPDRDNQPQHF; DNA: TGCAGTGCTAGTCCCGACAGGGATAATCAGCCCCAGCATTTT
size: few; D: TRBD1; V: TRBV20-1; J: TRBJ1-1; CDR3: CSARVGTGDTEAFF; DNA: TGCAGTGCTAGAGTAGGTACAGGGGATACTGAAGCTTTCTTT
size: many; D: -; V: TRBV7-9; J: TRBJ1-2; CDR3: CASSPQGRGYTF; DNA: TGTGCCAGCAGCCCCCAGGGCCGCGGCTACACCTTC
size: once; D: TRBD1; V: TRBV10-3; J: TRBJ2-7; CDR3: CAIRKPGQGVYEQYF; DNA: TGTGCCATCAGGAAACCGGGACAGGGGGTCTACGAGCAGTACTTC
size: -; D: -; V: TRBV7-2; J: TRBJ1-2; CDR3: CASSPTGVEGYTF; DNA: TGTGCCAGCAGCCCAACCGGGGTGGAGGGCTACACCTTC
size: once; D: -; V: TRBV7-3; J: TRBJ2-2; CDR3: CASSPRGGANTGELFF; DNA: TGTGCCAGCTCACCACGTGGAGGAGCGAACACCGGGGAGCTGTTTTTT
size: many; D: -; V: TRBV15; J: TRBJ1-2; CDR3: CATSRPAATGGYTF; DNA: TGTGCCACCAGCAGACCGGCTGCGACTGGAGGCTACACCTTC
size: few; D: -; V: TRBV6-5; J: TRBJ2-5; CDR3: CASSYVGRGETQYF; DNA: TGTGCCAGCAGTTACGTGGGTCGAGGAGAGACCCAGTACTTC
size: -; D: TRBD2; V: TRBV20-1; J: TRBJ2-7; CDR3: CSASSSSGRASREQYF; DNA: TGCAGTGCTAGTTCTTCTAGCGGGAGGGCCTCAAGGGAGCAGTACTTC
size: -; D: -; V: TRBV4-1; J: TRBJ1-2; CDR3: CASSQGLGGYTF; DNA: TGCGCCAGCAGCCAAGGGTTGGGTGGCTACACCTTC
size: few; D: -; V: TRBV12-3/TRBV12-4; J: TRBJ1-3; CDR3: CASSLWTAGNTIYF; DNA: TGTGCCAGCAGTTTATGGACAGCTGGAAACACCATATATTTT